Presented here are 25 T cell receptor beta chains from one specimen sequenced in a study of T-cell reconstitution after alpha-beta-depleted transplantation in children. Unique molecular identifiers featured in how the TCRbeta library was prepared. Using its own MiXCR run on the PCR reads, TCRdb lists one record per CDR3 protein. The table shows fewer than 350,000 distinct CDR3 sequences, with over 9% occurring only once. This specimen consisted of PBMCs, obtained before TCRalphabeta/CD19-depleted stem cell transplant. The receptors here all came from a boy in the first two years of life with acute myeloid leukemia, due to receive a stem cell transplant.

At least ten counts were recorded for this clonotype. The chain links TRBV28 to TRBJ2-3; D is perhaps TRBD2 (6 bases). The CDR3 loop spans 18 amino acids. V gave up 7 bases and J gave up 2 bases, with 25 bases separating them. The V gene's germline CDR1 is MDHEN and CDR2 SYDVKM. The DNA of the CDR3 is TGTGCCAGCACCAGAGTTGGGTCGTCGGCGGGACCCACAGATACGCAGTATTTT. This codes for CASTRVGSSAGPTDTQYF.

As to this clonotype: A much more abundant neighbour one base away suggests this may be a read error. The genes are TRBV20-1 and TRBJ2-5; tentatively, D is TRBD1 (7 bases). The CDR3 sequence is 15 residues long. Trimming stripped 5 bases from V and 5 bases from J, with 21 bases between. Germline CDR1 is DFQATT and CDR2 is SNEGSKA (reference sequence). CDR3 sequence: CSAPDPRGVCETQYF. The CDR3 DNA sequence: TGCAGTGCTCCGGACCCCAGGGGGGTGTGTGAGACCCAGTACTTC.

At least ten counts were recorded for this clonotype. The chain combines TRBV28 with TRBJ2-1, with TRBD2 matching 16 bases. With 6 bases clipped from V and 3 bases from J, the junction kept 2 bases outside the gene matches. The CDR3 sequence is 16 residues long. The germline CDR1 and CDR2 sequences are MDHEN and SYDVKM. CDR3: CASSGTSGGVYNEQFF. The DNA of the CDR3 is TGTGCCAGCAGCGGGACTAGCGGGGGGGTCTACAATGAGCAGTTCTTC.

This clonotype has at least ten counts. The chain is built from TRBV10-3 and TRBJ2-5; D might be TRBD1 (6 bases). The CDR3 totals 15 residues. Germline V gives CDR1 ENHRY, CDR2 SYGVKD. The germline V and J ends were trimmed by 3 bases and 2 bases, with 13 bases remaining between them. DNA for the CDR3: TGTGCCATCAGTGACTGGCAGGGGCGGCAAGAGACCCAGTACTTC. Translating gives CAISDWQGRQETQYF.

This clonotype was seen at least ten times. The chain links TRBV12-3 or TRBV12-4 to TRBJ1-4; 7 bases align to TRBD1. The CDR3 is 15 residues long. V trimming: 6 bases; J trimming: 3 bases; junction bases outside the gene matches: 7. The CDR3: CASSPTGWANEKLFF. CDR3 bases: TGTGCCAGCAGCCCGACAGGGTGGGCTAATGAAAAACTGTTTTTT.

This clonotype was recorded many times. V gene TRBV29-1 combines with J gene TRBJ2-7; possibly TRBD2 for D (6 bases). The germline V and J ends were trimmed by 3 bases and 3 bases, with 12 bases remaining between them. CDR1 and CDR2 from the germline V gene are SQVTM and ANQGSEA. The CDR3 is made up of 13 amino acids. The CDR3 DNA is TGCAGCGTTGATGCGGGACCCAGCTACGAGCAGTACTTC. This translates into CSVDAGPSYEQYF.

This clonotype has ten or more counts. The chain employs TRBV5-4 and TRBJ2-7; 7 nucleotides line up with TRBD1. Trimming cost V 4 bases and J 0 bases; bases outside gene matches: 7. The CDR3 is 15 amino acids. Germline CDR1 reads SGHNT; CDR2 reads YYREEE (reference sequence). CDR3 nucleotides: TGTGCCAGCAGCGGCCGGGACAGACCCTCCTACGAGCAGTACTTC. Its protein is CASSGRDRPSYEQYF.

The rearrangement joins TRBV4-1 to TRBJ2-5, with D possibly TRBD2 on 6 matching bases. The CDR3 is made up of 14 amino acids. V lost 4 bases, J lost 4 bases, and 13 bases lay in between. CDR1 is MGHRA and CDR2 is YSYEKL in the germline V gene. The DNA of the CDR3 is TGCGCCAGCAGCCCCCGTCTGGAGGGAGAGACCCAGTACTTC. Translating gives CASSPRLEGETQYF.

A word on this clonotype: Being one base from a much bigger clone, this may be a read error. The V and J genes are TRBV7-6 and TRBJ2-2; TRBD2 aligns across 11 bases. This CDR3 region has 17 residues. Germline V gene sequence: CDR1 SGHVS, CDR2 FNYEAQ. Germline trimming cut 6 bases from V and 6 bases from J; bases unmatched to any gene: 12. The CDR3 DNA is TGTGCCAGCAGTTTCCATCCGGGACTAGCGGTCTCCGGGGAGCTGTTTTTT. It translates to CASSFHPGLAVSGELFF.

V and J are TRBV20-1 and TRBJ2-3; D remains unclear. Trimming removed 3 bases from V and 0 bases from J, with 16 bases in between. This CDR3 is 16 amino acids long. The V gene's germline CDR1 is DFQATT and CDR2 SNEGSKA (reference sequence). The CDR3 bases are TGCAGTGCTAGGTTCGAGGCCTATTCTAGCACAGATACGCAGTATTTT. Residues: CSARFEAYSSTDTQYF.

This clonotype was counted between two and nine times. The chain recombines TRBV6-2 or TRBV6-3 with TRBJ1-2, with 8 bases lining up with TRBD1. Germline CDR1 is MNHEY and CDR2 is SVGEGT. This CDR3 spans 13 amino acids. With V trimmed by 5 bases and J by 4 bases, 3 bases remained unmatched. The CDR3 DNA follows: TGTGCCAGCAGTCTACAGGGGGGCTATGGCTACACCTTC. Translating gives CASSLQGGYGYTF.

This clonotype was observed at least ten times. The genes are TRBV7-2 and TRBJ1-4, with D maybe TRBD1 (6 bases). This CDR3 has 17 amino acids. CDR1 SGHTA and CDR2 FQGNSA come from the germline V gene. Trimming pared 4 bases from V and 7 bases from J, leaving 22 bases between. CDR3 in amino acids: CASSYRGSYSPFEKLFF. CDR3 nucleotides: TGTGCCAGCAGCTATAGGGGGAGTTACAGCCCGTTTGAAAAACTGTTTTTT.

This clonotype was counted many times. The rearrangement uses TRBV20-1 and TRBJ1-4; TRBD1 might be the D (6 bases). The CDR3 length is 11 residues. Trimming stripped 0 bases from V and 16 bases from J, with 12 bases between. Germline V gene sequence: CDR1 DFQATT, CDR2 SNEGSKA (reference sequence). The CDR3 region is CSARDRAGEFF. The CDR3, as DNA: TGCAGTGCTAGAGATCGGGCAGGGGAGTTTTTT.

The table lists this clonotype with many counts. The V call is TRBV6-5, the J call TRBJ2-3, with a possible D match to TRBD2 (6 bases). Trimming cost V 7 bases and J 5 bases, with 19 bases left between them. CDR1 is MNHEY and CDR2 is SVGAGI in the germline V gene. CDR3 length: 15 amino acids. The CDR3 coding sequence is TGTGCCAGCACCTATTGGCGGGGACGGGAAGATACGCAGTATTTT. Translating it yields CASTYWRGREDTQYF.

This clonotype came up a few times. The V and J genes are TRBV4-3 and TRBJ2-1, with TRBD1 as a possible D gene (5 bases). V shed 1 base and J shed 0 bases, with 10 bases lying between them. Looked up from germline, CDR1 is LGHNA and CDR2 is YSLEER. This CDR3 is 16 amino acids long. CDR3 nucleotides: TGCGCCAGCAGCCAAGCAGTGGGGCGCTCCTACAATGAGCAGTTCTTC. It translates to CASSQAVGRSYNEQFF.

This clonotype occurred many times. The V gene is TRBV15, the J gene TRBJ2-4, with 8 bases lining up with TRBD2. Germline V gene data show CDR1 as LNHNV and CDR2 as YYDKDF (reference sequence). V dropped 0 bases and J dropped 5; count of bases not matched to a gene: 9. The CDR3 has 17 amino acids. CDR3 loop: CATSRDGVAGKQNIQYF. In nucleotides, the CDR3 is TGTGCCACCAGCAGAGATGGGGTAGCGGGAAAGCAAAACATTCAGTACTTC.

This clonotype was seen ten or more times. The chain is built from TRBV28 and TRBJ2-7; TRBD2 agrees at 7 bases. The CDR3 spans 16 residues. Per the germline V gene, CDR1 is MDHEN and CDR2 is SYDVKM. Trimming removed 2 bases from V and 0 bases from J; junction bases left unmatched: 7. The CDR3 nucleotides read TGTGCCAGCAGTTTAGCCAGCGGGACGGACTCCTACGAGCAGTACTTC. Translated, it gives CASSLASGTDSYEQYF.

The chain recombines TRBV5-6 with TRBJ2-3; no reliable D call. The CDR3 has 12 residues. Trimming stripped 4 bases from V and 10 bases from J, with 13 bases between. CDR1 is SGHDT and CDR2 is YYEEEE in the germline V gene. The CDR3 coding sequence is TGTGCCAGCAGCGTACCAAGGGTAGCGCAGTATTTT. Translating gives CASSVPRVAQYF.

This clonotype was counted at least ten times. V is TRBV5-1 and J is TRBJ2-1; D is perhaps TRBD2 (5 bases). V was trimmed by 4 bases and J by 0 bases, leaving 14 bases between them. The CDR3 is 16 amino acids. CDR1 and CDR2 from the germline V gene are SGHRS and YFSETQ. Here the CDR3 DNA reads TGCGCCAGCAGCCGAAGACTACCAGTCTCCTACAATGAGCAGTTCTTC. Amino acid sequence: CASSRRLPVSYNEQFF. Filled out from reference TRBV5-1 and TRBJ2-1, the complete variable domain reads KAGVTQTPRYLIKTRGQQVTLSCSPISGHRSVSWYQQTPGQGLQFLFEYFSETQRNKGNFPGRFSGRQFSNSRSEMNVSTLELGDSALYLCASSRRLPVSYNEQFFGPGTRLTVL.

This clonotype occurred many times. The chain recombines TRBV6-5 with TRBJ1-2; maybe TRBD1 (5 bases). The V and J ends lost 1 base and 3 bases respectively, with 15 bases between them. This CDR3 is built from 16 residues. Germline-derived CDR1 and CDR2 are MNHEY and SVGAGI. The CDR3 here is CASSYFGAGKDYGYTF. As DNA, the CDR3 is TGTGCCAGCAGTTACTTCGGCGCAGGGAAAGACTATGGCTACACCTTC.

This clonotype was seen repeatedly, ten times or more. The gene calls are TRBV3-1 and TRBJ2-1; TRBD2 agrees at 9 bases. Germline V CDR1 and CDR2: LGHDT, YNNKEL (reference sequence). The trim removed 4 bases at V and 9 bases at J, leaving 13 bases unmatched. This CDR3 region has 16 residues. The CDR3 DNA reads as TGTGCCAGCAGCCTCCCGGGTAGCGGGGGCCGGAGTGAGCAGTTCTTC. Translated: CASSLPGSGGRSEQFF.

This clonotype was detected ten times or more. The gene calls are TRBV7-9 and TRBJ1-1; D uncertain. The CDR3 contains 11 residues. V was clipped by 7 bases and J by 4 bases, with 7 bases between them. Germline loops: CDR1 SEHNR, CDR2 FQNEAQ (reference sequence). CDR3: CASTWTTEAFF. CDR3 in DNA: TGTGCCAGCACCTGGACCACTGAAGCTTTCTTT.

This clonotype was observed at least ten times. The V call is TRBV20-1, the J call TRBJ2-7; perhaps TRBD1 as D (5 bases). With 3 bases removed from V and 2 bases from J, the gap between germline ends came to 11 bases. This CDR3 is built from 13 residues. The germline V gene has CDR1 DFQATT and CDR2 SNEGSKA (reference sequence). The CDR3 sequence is CSASFRATYEQYF. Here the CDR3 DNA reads TGCAGTGCTAGCTTCAGGGCCACCTACGAGCAGTACTTC.

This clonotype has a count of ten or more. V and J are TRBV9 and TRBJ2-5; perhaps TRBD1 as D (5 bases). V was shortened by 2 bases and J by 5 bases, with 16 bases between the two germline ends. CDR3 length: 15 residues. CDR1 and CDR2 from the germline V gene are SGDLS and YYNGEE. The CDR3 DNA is TGTGCCAGCAGCGTTTCAGGGCCCCAAGGGGAGACCCAGTACTTC. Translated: CASSVSGPQGETQYF.

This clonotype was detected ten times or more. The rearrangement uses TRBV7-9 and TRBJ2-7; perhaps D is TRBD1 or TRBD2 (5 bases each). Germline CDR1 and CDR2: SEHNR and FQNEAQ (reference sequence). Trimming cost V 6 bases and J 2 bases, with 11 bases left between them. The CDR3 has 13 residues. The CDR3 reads CASRSGGPYEQYF. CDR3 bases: TGTGCCAGCAGATCTGGGGGTCCCTACGAGCAGTACTTC.